This TCR beta chain derives from a study of OX40 agonist ivuxolimab in advanced cancers. At the level of the study: From about 20 to 80 years was the age range, with a mean of approximately 63 years, and around 80% were male.

Study-wide findings and caveats: Normalized T-cell clonal expansion was also low in a subset of nonresponders. With doses of 0.1-3.0 mg/kg, partial responders showed among the lowest clonal expansion. The study found that CD8+ T cells averaged more expanded clones than CD4+.

The data were produced by immunoSEQ multiplex PCR, yet TCRdb's version contains in-frame clones alone and is incomplete. The sample lists 26,000 or so clones, roughly 89% seen once, with around 19% in the top ten. The CDR3 runs to 13 residues. V was trimmed by 2 bases and J by 9 bases, leaving 11 bases between them. Per the germline V gene, CDR1 is SEHNR and CDR2 is FQNEAQ (reference sequence). This clone was found once. Its matching antigen is unknown. Sequenced material: CD4+ or CD8+ T cells sorted from blood, taken in a trial of the OX40 agonist ivuxolimab. The J gene is TRBJ2-1, the V gene TRBV7-9, with D unresolved. This sequence was found in an adult with an advanced solid tumor such as melanoma, head and neck, liver or kidney cancer. The CDR3 region is CASSLPILGEQFF. The CDR3 nucleotides are TGTGCCAGCAGCTTACCAATCCTCGGTGAGCAGTTCTTC. Full variable domain (rest looked up from reference TRBV7-9 and TRBJ2-1): DTGVSQNPRHKITKRGQNVTFRCDPISEHNRLYWYRQTLGQGPEFLTYFQNEAQLEKSRLLSDRFSAERPKGSFSTLEIQRTEQGDSAMYLCASSLPILGEQFFGPGTRLTVL.